This record looks at one TCR beta chain sequence and its context. This CDR3 region has 14 residues. V gave up 1 base and J gave up 2 bases, with 6 bases separating them. Germline-derived CDR1 and CDR2 are SGHTA and FQGTGA. The library targeted TCRbeta and was prepared with unique molecular identifiers. TCRdb processed the PCR reads anew with MiXCR; each CDR3 protein has one entry. The sample holds a few hundred thousand distinct CDR3 sequences, approximately 10% seen once. The sample is drawn from a study of T-cell reconstitution after alpha-beta-depleted transplantation in children. This receptor was identified in a human donor who donated a stem cell graft to a child with acute lymphoblastic leukemia. The sample here was PBMCs from the stem cell graft donor, taken from the stem cell graft. The chain combines TRBV7-3 with TRBJ2-1; no firm D call. DNA for the CDR3: TGTGCCAGCAGCTTAATGGCGACCTACAATGAGCAGTTCTTC. Amino acid sequence: CASSLMATYNEQFF.